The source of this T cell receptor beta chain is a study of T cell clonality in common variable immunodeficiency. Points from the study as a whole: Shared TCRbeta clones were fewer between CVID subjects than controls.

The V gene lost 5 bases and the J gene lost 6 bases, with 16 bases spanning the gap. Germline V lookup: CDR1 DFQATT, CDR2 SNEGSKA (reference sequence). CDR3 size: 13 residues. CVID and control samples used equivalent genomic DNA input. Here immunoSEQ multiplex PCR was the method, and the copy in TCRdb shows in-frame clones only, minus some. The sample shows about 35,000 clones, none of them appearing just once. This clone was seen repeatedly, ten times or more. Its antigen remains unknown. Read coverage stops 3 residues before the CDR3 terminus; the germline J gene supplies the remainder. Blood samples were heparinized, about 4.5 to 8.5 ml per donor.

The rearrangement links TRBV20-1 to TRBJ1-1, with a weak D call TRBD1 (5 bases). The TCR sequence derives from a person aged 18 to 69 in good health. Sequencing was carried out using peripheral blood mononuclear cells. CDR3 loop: CSAPPGGRAEAFF. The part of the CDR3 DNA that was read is TGCAGTGCTCCCCCCGGGGGGAGGGCTGAA.